These T cell receptor beta chains were read from a single sample in a study of tumor-infiltrating lymphocytes in localized non-small cell lung cancer. TCRdb's table, derived via immunoSEQ multiplex PCR, lists solely in-frame clones and lacks some. In the table there are 10,000 or so clones, 60% to 75% of which are singletons. Material for sequencing was lung tumor tissue. The source is a human donor with non-small cell lung cancer. The CDR3 runs from the conserved cysteine through the conserved F or W. A D gene is named only where the DNA matches it firmly. Expanded clones get a size class; other rows say once, few or many, or leave the size out.

V gene: TRBV6-1; clone size: NA; D gene: NA; J gene: TRBJ1-2; CDR3 protein: CASSESGGYGYTF; CDR3 DNA: TGTGCCAGCAGTGAAAGTGGGGGCTATGGCTACACCTTC
V gene: TRBV21-1; clone size: NA; D gene: NA; J gene: TRBJ1-5; CDR3 protein: CASSKALKDINNQPQHF; CDR3 DNA: TGTGCCAGCAGCAAAGCGCTTAAGGACATCAACAATCAGCCCCAGCATTTT
V gene: TRBV12-5; clone size: NA; D gene: TRBD2; J gene: TRBJ2-5; CDR3 protein: CASGRGLAGEETQYF; CDR3 DNA: TGTGCTAGTGGCCGCGGACTAGCGGGGGAGGAGACCCAGTACTTC
V gene: TRBV5-1; clone size: NA; D gene: TRBD1; J gene: TRBJ2-7; CDR3 protein: CASTPDRGYYEQYF; CDR3 DNA: TGCGCCAGCACTCCAGACAGGGGATACTACGAGCAGTACTTC
V gene: TRBV19; clone size: few; D gene: NA; J gene: TRBJ1-1; CDR3 protein: CASRRGAGTEAFF; CDR3 DNA: TGTGCCAGTAGAAGGGGGGCCGGCACTGAAGCTTTCTTT
V gene: TRBV7-9; clone size: once; D gene: NA; J gene: TRBJ1-1; CDR3 protein: CASSPGEWNTEAFF; CDR3 DNA: TGTGCCAGCAGCCCGGGAGAATGGAACACTGAAGCTTTCTTT
V gene: TRBV18; clone size: NA; D gene: NA; J gene: TRBJ1-5; CDR3 protein: CASSPPGASFGGQPQHF; CDR3 DNA: TGTGCCAGCTCACCACCGGGCGCCAGCTTCGGGGGTCAGCCCCAGCATTTT
V gene: TRBV5-6; clone size: NA; D gene: NA; J gene: TRBJ1-1; CDR3 protein: CASRDLDKRDTGFF; CDR3 DNA: TGTGCCAGCAGAGATCTGGATAAGAGGGACACCGGTTTCTTT
V gene: TRBV29-1; clone size: NA; D gene: TRBD2; J gene: TRBJ2-5; CDR3 protein: CSVSLAGGLETQYF; CDR3 DNA: TGCAGCGTATCCCTAGCGGGGGGCCTGGAGACCCAGTACTTC
V gene: TRBV19; clone size: NA; D gene: NA; J gene: TRBJ2-7; CDR3 protein: CASSINPDVYGAYEQYF; CDR3 DNA: TGTGCCAGTAGTATTAACCCGGACGTGTATGGGGCCTACGAGCAGTACTTC
V gene: TRBV15; clone size: NA; D gene: NA; J gene: TRBJ1-1; CDR3 protein: CATSREGAPTEAFF; CDR3 DNA: TGTGCCACCAGCAGAGAGGGGGCCCCCACTGAAGCTTTCTTT
V gene: TRBV10-3; clone size: few; D gene: TRBD1; J gene: TRBJ1-4; CDR3 protein: CAISEPSGGEKLFF; CDR3 DNA: TGTGCCATCAGTGAGCCCTCAGGGGGGGAAAAACTGTTTTTT
V gene: TRBV18; clone size: NA; D gene: NA; J gene: TRBJ1-4; CDR3 protein: CASSRTNEKLFF; CDR3 DNA: TGTGCCAGCTCACGGACTAATGAAAAACTGTTTTTT
V gene: TRBV5-6; clone size: NA; D gene: NA; J gene: TRBJ2-1; CDR3 protein: CASSRGPSSYNEQFF; CDR3 DNA: TGTGCCAGCAGCCGCGGGCCCAGCTCCTACAATGAGCAGTTCTTC
V gene: TRBV5-1; clone size: NA; D gene: TRBD2; J gene: TRBJ2-7; CDR3 protein: CASSVTSGGFSYEQYF; CDR3 DNA: TGCGCCAGCAGCGTGACTAGCGGGGGCTTCTCCTACGAGCAGTACTTC